The rows below give T cell receptor beta chains drawn from one sample of a study of blood T cell repertoires in COVID-19. The method was immunoSEQ multiplex PCR; TCRdb's version includes in-frame clones alone and lacks a portion of them. This table holds about 280,000 clones, around 87% found once. The source material was peripheral blood. The origin of the receptors is a woman between 45 and 65 years old who had recovered from COVID-19. The CDR3 runs from the conserved cysteine through the conserved F or W. The D gene is left open where the match is weak. Part of the rows lack a size; the others show once, few, many or a class for expanded clones.

d_gene	v_gene	abundance	j_gene	len	CDR3aa	CDR3nt
TRBD1	TRBV23-1	.	TRBJ2-1	18	CASATGTGLKRPRNEQFF	TGCGCCAGCGCGACCGGGACAGGGTTGAAAAGGCCGCGCAATGAGCAGTTCTTC
.	TRBV5-1	.	TRBJ1-2	15	CASSPLRDRNYGYTF	TGCGCCAGCAGCCCACTAAGAGACAGAAACTATGGCTACACCTTC
.	TRBV28	once	TRBJ1-2	11	CASSSNYGYTF	TGTGCCAGCTCGAGTAACTATGGCTACACCTTC
.	TRBV29-1	.	TRBJ1-1	13	CSADRNTNTEAFF	TGCAGCGCCGATCGTAACACGAACACTGAAGCTTTCTTT
TRBD2	TRBV5-6	once	TRBJ2-1	15	CASSFPRGGYNEQFF	TGTGCCAGCAGTTTCCCTCGGGGGGGATACAATGAGCAGTTCTTC
.	TRBV4-3	.	TRBJ2-3	11	CASSRAGTQYF	TGCGCCAGCAGCCGTGCGGGGACGCAGTATTTT
.	TRBV13	once	TRBJ1-2	16	CASNTIGGTANFGYTF	TGTGCCAGCAACACAATAGGAGGGACGGCGAATTTTGGCTACACCTTC
.	TRBV18	.	TRBJ2-2	17	CASSPLSGGGLIGELFF	TGTGCCAGCTCACCCCTTAGCGGAGGCGGGCTTATCGGGGAGCTGTTTTTT
.	TRBV3-1/TRBV3-2	.	TRBJ1-6	20	CASSPSHSPGVSSYNSPLHF	TGTGCCAGCAGCCCTTCTCATAGCCCAGGGGTCAGCTCCTATAATTCACCCCTCCACTTT
.	TRBV4-2	.	TRBJ1-1	14	CASSRTGETTEAFF	TGTGCCAGCAGCCGTACAGGTGAGACCACTGAAGCTTTCTTT
TRBD1	TRBV7-2	.	TRBJ2-1	14	CASSRDSTNNEQFF	TGTGCCAGCAGCAGGGACAGTACTAACAATGAGCAGTTCTTC
.	TRBV24-1	.	TRBJ2-1	11	CATGDYNEQFF	TGTGCCACGGGTGACTATAATGAGCAGTTCTTC
.	TRBV18	.	TRBJ1-4	14	CASSPAQINEKLFF	TGTGCCAGCTCACCAGCACAGATTAATGAAAAACTGTTTTTT